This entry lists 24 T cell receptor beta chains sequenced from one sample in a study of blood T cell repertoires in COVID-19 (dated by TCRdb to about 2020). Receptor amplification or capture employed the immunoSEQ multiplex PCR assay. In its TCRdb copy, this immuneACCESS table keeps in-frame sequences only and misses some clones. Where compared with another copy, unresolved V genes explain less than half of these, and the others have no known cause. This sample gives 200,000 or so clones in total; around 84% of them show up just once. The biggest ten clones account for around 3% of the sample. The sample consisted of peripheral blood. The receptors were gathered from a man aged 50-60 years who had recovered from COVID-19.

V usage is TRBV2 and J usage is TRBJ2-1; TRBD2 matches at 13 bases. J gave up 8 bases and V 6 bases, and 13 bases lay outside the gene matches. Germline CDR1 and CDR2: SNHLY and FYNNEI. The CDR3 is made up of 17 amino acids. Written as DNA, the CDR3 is TGTGCCAGCAGCCGGACTAGCGGGAGAGTTTATTTTGATGAGCAGTTCTTC. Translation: CASSRTSGRVYFDEQFF. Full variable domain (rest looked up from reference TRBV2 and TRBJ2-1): EPEVTQTPSHQVTQMGQEVILRCVPISNHLYFYWYRQILGQKVEFLVSFYNNEISEKSEIFDDQFSVERPDGSNFTLKIRSTKLEDSAMYFCASSRTSGRVYFDEQFFGPGTRLTVL.

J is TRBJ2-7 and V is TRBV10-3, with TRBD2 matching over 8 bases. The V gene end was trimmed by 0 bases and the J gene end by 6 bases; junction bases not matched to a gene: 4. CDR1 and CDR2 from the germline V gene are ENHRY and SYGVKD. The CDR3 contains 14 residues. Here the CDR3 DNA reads TGTGCCATCAGTGAGTCCGGGACTAGGAGCGAGCAGTACTTC. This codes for CAISESGTRSEQYF.

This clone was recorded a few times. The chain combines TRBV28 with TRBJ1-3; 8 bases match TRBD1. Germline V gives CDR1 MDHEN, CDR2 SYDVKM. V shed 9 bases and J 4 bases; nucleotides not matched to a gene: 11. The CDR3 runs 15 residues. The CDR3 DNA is TGTGCCAGTACCATGGACAGGGTGTCCGGAAACACCATATATTTT. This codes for CASTMDRVSGNTIYF.

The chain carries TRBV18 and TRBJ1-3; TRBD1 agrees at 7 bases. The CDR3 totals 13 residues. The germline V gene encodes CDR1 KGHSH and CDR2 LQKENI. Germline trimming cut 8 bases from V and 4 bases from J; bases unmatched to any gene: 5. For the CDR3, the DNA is TGTGCCAGCCCCGGGACAGAGGGAAACACCATATATTTT. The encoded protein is CASPGTEGNTIYF.

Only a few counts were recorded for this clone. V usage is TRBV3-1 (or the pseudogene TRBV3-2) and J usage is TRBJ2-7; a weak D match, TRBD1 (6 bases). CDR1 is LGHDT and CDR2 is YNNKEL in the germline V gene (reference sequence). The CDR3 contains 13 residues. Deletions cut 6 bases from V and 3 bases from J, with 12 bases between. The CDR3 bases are TGTGCCAGCAGACGTAGAGGGGGCTACGAGCAGTACTTC. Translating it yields CASRRRGGYEQYF.

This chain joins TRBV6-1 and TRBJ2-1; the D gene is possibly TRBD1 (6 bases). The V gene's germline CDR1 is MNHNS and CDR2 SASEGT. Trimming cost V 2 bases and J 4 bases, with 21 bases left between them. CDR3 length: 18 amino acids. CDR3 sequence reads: CASSESPPQGLSYNEQFF. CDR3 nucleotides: TGTGCCAGCAGTGAAAGTCCGCCCCAGGGGCTATCTTACAATGAGCAGTTCTTC.

The CDR3, as DNA: TGTGCCAGCAGCGCACGGACTAGCGGGAAAAACATTCAGTACTTC. Translated, it gives CASSARTSGKNIQYF. This rearrangement joins TRBV7-9 to TRBJ2-4; 11 bases match TRBD2. The CDR3 has 15 residues. Germline V lookup: CDR1 SEHNR, CDR2 FQNEAQ (reference sequence). V shed 5 bases, J shed 4 bases, and the junction held 4 bases outside the gene matches.

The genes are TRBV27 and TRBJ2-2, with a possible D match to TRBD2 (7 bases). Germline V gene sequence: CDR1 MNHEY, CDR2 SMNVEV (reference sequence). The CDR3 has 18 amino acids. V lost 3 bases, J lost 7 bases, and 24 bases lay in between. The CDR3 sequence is CASSFLGGPAGRFGELFF. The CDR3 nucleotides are TGTGCCAGCAGTTTTTTGGGGGGGCCTGCCGGAAGGTTCGGGGAGCTGTTTTTT.

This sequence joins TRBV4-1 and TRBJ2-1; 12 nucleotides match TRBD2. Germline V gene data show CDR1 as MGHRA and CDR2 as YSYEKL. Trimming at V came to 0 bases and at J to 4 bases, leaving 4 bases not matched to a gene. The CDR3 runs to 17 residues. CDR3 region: CASSQERTSGAYNEQFF. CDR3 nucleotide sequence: TGCGCCAGCAGCCAAGAACGGACTAGCGGGGCATACAATGAGCAGTTCTTC.

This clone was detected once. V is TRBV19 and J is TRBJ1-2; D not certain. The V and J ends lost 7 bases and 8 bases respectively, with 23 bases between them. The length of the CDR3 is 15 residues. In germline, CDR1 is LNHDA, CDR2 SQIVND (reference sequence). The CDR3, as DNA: TGTGCCAGTACGAAATGGGTGACCACACCCGGGGGCTACACCTTC. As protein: CASTKWVTTPGGYTF.

CDR3 sequence (DNA): TGTGCCAGCAGTGACGCGAGCAGCGGGAGGCGGGAGCAGTACTTC. Translation: CASSDASSGRREQYF. This chain connects TRBV25-1 to TRBJ2-7; 9 nucleotides line up with TRBD2. Germline CDR1 is MGHDK and CDR2 is SYGVNS. The V gene end was trimmed by 3 bases and the J gene end by 7 bases; junction bases not matched to a gene: 10. The CDR3 loop spans 15 amino acids.

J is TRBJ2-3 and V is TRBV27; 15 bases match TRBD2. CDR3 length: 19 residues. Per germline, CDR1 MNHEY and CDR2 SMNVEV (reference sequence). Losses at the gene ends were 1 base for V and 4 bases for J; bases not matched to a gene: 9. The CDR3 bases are TGTGCCAGCAGTTTATTCCCGGGACTAGCGGGAGGTGACGCAGATACGCAGTATTTT. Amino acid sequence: CASSLFPGLAGGDADTQYF.

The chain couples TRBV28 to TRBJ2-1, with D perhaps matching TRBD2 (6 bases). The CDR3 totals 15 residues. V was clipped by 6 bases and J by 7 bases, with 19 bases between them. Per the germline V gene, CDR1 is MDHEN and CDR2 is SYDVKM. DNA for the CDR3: TGTGCCAGCAGCCGTTTCCCCGGGACTGCTAATGAGCAGTTCTTC. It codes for CASSRFPGTANEQFF.

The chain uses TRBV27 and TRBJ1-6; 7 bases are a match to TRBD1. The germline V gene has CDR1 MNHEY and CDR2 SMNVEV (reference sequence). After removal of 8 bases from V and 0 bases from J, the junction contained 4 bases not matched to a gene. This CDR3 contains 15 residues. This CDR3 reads CASRTGSSYNSPLHF. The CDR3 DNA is TGTGCCAGCCGGACAGGAAGCTCCTATAATTCACCCCTCCACTTT.

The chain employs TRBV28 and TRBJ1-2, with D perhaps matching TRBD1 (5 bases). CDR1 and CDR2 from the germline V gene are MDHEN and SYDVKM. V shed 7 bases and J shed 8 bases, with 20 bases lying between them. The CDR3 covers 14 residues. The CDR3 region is CASTSPGGGRGYTF. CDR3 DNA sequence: TGTGCCAGCACCTCTCCCGGCGGGGGTCGAGGCTACACCTTC.

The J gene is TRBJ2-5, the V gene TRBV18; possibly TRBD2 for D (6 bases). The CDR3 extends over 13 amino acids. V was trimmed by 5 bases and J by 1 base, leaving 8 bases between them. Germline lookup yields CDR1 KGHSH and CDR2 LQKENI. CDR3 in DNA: TGTGCCAGCTCAAGGACTACCCAAGAGACCCAGTACTTC. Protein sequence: CASSRTTQETQYF.

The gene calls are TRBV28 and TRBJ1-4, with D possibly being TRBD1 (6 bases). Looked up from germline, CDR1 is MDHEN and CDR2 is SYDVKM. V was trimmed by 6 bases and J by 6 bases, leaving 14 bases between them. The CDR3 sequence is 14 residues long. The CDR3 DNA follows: TGTGCCAGCAGAGTACAGGGAGTGTATGAAAAACTGTTTTTT. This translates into CASRVQGVYEKLFF.

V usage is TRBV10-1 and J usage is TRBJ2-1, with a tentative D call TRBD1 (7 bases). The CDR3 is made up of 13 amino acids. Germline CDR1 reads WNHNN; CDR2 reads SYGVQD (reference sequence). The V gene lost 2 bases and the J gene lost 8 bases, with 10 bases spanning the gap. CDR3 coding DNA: TGCGCCAGCAGTGAGGCAGGGGGGTATGAGCAGTTCTTC. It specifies CASSEAGGYEQFF.

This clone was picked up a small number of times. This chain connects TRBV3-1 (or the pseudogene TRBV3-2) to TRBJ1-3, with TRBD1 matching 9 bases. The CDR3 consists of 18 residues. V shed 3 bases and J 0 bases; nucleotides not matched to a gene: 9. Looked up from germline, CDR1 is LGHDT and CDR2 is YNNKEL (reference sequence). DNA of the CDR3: TGTGCCAGCAGCCACCAGGACAGGGGATTCGTCTCTGGAAACACCATATATTTT. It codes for CASSHQDRGFVSGNTIYF.

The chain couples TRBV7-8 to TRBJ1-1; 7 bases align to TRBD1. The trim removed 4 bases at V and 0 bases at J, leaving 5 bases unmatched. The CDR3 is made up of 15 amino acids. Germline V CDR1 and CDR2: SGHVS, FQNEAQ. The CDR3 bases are TGTGCCAGCAGCTCTTATGACAGGGTGAACACTGAAGCTTTCTTT. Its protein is CASSSYDRVNTEAFF.

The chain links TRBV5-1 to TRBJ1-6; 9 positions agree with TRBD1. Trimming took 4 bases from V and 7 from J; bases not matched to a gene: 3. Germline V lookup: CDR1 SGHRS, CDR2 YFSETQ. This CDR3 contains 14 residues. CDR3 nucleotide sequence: TGCGCCAGCAGCCTGGACAGGGGCAATTCACCCCTCCACTTT. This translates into CASSLDRGNSPLHF.

Written as DNA, the CDR3 is TGTGCCAGCAGGCCCTCGGGGGGCACCGGGGAGCTGTTTTTT. The encoded protein is CASRPSGGTGELFF. The V and J genes are TRBV28 and TRBJ2-2; 7 nucleotides align to TRBD2. The CDR3 runs to 14 residues. V gave up 6 bases and J gave up 4 bases; unmatched junction bases: 5. CDR1 is MDHEN and CDR2 is SYDVKM in the germline V gene. Together with reference TRBV28 and TRBJ2-2, the CDR3 gives the full variable domain: DVKVTQSSRYLVKRTGEKVFLECVQDMDHENMFWYRQDPGLGLRLIYFSYDVKMKEKGDIPEGYSVSREKKERFSLILESASTNQTSMYLCASRPSGGTGELFFGEGSRLTVL.

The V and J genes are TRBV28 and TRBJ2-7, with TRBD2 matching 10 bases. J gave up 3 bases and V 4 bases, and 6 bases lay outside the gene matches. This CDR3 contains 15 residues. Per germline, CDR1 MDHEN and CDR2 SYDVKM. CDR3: CASSSLAGIFYEQYF. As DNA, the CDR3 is TGTGCCAGCAGTTCACTAGCGGGAATTTTCTACGAGCAGTACTTC.

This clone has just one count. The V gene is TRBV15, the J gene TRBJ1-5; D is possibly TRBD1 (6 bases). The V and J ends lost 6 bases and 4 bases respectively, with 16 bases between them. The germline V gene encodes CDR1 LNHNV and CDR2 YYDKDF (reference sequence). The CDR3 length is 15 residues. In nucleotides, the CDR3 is TGTGCCACCAGGCCGAGCCGGACAGAAAATCAGCCCCAGCATTTT. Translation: CATRPSRTENQPQHF.